The 7 T cell receptor beta chains listed next were all sequenced from one sample in a study of T-cell reconstitution after alpha-beta-depleted transplantation in children. A library of TCRbeta sequences, prepared with unique molecular identifiers, was generated. MiXCR, run by TCRdb on the PCR reads, gives a single entry per CDR3 protein. The repertoire includes roughly 100,000 distinct CDR3 sequences, approximately 6% of them detected once, and approximately 6.6% sits in the top ten. The source was PBMCs, mostly from graft donor cells, collected 60 days after TCRalphabeta/CD19-depleted stem cell transplant. Receptor source: a female patient aged 2-15 years who had a stem cell transplant for Fanconi anemia, so the T cells may come from the graft donor.

This clonotype was observed many times. The chain has TRBV7-9 and TRBJ2-5, with TRBD2 as a possible D gene (5 bases). Trimming removed 3 bases from V and 2 bases from J, with 7 bases in between. The CDR3 totals 13 residues. Germline V lookup: CDR1 SEHNR, CDR2 FQNEAQ (reference sequence). The CDR3 reads CASSLTKQETQYF. The CDR3 nucleotides are TGTGCCAGCAGCTTGACTAAACAAGAGACCCAGTACTTC.

V usage is TRBV24-1 and J usage is TRBJ2-5; D perhaps matches TRBD2 (6 bases). Per the germline V gene, CDR1 is KGHDR and CDR2 is SFDVKD. The CDR3 is 16 residues long. Trimming left V 1 base short and J 5 bases short, with 16 bases between. The CDR3 DNA is TGTGCCACCAGTGATTTCTTGCAGGGAGGCGCGGAGACCCAGTACTTC. Translated, it gives CATSDFLQGGAETQYF.

This clonotype has ten or more counts. The chain combines TRBV12-3 or TRBV12-4 with TRBJ1-1, with D tentatively TRBD1 (6 bases). The V and J ends lost 8 bases and 3 bases respectively, with 13 bases between them. This CDR3 comprises 13 residues. The CDR3 reads CASAGARDTEAFF. The CDR3 DNA is TGTGCCAGCGCGGGGGCGCGGGACACTGAAGCTTTCTTT.

This clonotype was seen many times. This rearrangement joins TRBV20-1 to TRBJ2-3; D remains unclear. In germline, CDR1 is DFQATT, CDR2 SNEGSKA (reference sequence). Trimming removed 3 bases from V and 2 bases from J, with 6 bases in between. This CDR3 contains 12 residues. The CDR3 is CSASRYTDTQYF. The CDR3 nucleotides are TGCAGTGCTAGCCGGTACACAGATACGCAGTATTTT.

V usage is TRBV4-2 and J usage is TRBJ2-7, with 7 bases that match TRBD1. The CDR3 contains 13 residues. The junction had 10 bases not matched to a gene; V was cut back by 8 bases and J by 6 bases. Germline assignment: CDR1 LGHNA and CDR2 YNFKEQ. In DNA, the CDR3 is TGTGCCAGCGGCGCCGGGACAGCCTGCGAGCAGTACTTC. It translates to CASGAGTACEQYF.

The chain couples TRBV6-1 to TRBJ2-2; 7 bases match TRBD2. Germline assignment: CDR1 MNHNS and CDR2 SASEGT. The CDR3 runs 14 residues. The V gene end was trimmed by 8 bases and the J gene end by 4 bases; junction bases not matched to a gene: 7. For the CDR3, the DNA is TGTGCCAGCCGAATAGGGACTACCACCGGGGAGCTGTTTTTT. It translates to CASRIGTTTGELFF.

Many counts were recorded for this clonotype. This chain uses TRBV2 with TRBJ2-4, with TRBD2 identical over 12 bases. The germline V gene has CDR1 SNHLY and CDR2 FYNNEI. The CDR3 spans 16 residues. The junction had 7 bases not matched to a gene; V was cut back by 3 bases and J by 7 bases. Written as DNA, the CDR3 is TGTGCCAGCAGTGACCCTAGCGGGAGGGCCTTCAACATTCAGTACTTC. It yields the protein CASSDPSGRAFNIQYF.